Below, 25 T cell receptor beta chains from the same sample are listed, as sequenced in a study of T-cell memory formation after mild COVID-19. Each CDR3 protein is one row after TCRdb ran MiXCR on the 5' RACE reads. The profile shows 150,000 to 200,000 distinct CDR3 sequences, approximately 10% of them singletons. What was sequenced was PBMCs or a T cell subset sorted from them (not recorded which). All receptors come from a man aged 18 to 30 who had mild COVID-19 (a few samples of this study predate the infection). Cell type and time point are not known.

This clonotype appeared a few times. DNA of the CDR3: TGTGCCAGCATCCCAGGACAGGGGTCCTACGAGCAGTACGTC. Translated, it gives CASIPGQGSYEQYV. J is TRBJ2-7 and V is TRBV28; 9 positions agree with TRBD1. With V trimmed by 7 bases and J by 1 base, 5 bases remained unmatched. This CDR3 is built from 14 residues. Germline CDR1 is MDHEN and CDR2 is SYDVKM.

There are a few counts of this clonotype. The chain links TRBV20-1 to TRBJ2-5; 8 bases line up with TRBD2. CDR1 and CDR2 from the germline V gene are DFQATT and SNEGSKA (reference sequence). The CDR3 covers 12 residues. With 5 bases clipped from V and 5 bases from J, the junction kept 4 bases outside the gene matches. The DNA of the CDR3 is TGCAGTGCTCGACTAGCGTATGAGACCCAGTACTTC. This gives the protein CSARLAYETQYF.

This clonotype was seen ten or more times. The genes are TRBV5-1 and TRBJ2-1; weak D call: TRBD2 (5 bases). This CDR3 has 15 amino acids. CDR1 SGHRS and CDR2 YFSETQ come from the germline V gene. V was cut by 3 bases and J by 6 bases, with 16 bases left in between. CDR3 protein: CASSSDTGVINEQFF. The CDR3 DNA reads as TGCGCCAGCAGCTCAGATACCGGGGTGATCAATGAGCAGTTCTTC.

This clonotype was seen a few times. The V call is TRBV6-2 or TRBV6-3, the J call TRBJ2-7; weak D call: TRBD1 (6 bases). The V gene lost 2 bases and the J gene lost 4 bases, with 18 bases spanning the gap. The CDR3 sequence is 16 residues long. In germline, CDR1 is MNHEY, CDR2 SVGEGT. The CDR3 DNA follows: TGTGCCAGCAGTTACCCCACTGCAGGGACACTTTACGAGCAGTACGTC. Encoded protein: CASSYPTAGTLYEQYV.

This clonotype was seen more than once but under ten times. This chain uses TRBV7-9 with TRBJ1-2; 8 positions match TRBD1. V was clipped by 7 bases and J by 3 bases; unmatched bases: 1. The CDR3 sequence is 12 residues long. The germline V gene has CDR1 SEHNR and CDR2 FQNEAQ (reference sequence). CDR3 protein: CASKDRDYGYTF. DNA for the CDR3: TGTGCCAGCAAGGACAGGGACTATGGCTACACCTTC.

In DNA form, the CDR3 reads TGTGCCAGCAGCTTAAGACAGGGTGCCGGGGAGCTGTTTTTT. Protein: CASSLRQGAGELFF. The rearrangement joins TRBV11-2 to TRBJ2-2; 7 positions agree with TRBD1. Germline loops: CDR1 SGHAT, CDR2 FQNNGV. This CDR3 comprises 14 residues. V shed 2 bases, J shed 6 bases, and the junction held 3 bases outside the gene matches.

The CDR3 DNA reads TGTGCCAGCAGCCAGGGACTAGCGGGGGGGAATGAGCAGTTCTTC. It translates to CASSQGLAGGNEQFF. The chain recombines TRBV7-2 with TRBJ2-1, with TRBD2 identical over 16 bases. Per the germline V gene, CDR1 is SGHTA and CDR2 is FQGNSA. Germline trimming cut 5 bases from V and 7 bases from J; bases unmatched to any gene: 2. The CDR3 contains 15 residues.

The rearrangement joins TRBV6-6 to TRBJ1-2; D possibly corresponds to TRBD1 (6 bases). V lost 8 bases, J lost 7 bases, and 11 bases lay in between. This CDR3 comprises 11 residues. Germline CDR1 and CDR2: MNHNY and SVGAGI (reference sequence). The CDR3 spells CASGGAGGYTF. CDR3 coding DNA: TGTGCCAGCGGGGGGGCAGGTGGCTACACCTTC.

This rearrangement joins TRBV7-9 to TRBJ2-7; 10 bases match TRBD1. CDR1 SEHNR and CDR2 FQNEAQ come from the germline V gene (reference sequence). This CDR3 region has 14 residues. V shed 3 bases, J shed 3 bases, and the junction held 2 bases outside the gene matches. The DNA for the CDR3 is TGTGCCAGCAGCTTGGGACAGGGGATCTACGAGCAGTACTTC. Amino acid sequence: CASSLGQGIYEQYF. Full variable domain (rest looked up from reference TRBV7-9 and TRBJ2-7): DTGVSQNPRHKITKRGQNVTFRCDPISEHNRLYWYRQTLGQGPEFLTYFQNEAQLEKSRLLSDRFSAERPKGSFSTLEIQRTEQGDSAMYLCASSLGQGIYEQYFGPGTRLTVT.

This clonotype was picked up a small number of times. The V gene is TRBV4-3, the J gene TRBJ1-4; D is ambiguous. The CDR3 has 15 residues. The germline V and J ends were trimmed by 2 bases and 6 bases, with 13 bases remaining between them. Germline V gene lookup returns CDR1 LGHNA and CDR2 YSLEER. CDR3 sequence (DNA): TGCGCCAGCAGCCAACAGGACGGTCCCTATGAAAAACTGTTTTTT. Protein: CASSQQDGPYEKLFF.

There are a few counts of this clonotype. J is TRBJ2-5 and V is TRBV12-3 or TRBV12-4, with D uncertain. CDR3 size: 15 residues. Between the trimmed V and J ends, which lost 3 bases and 1 base, there was a span of 12 bases. The CDR3 sequence is CASSFGDRFQETQYF. CDR3 DNA sequence: TGTGCCAGCAGTTTCGGTGACCGCTTCCAAGAGACCCAGTACTTC.

V is TRBV5-1 and J is TRBJ2-3, with D perhaps TRBD1 (7 bases). The CDR3 has 14 amino acids. Germline V gives CDR1 SGHRS, CDR2 YFSETQ. Deletions cut 10 bases from V and 2 bases from J, with 17 bases between. The CDR3 sequence: CASTRDRDTDTQYF. In DNA form, the CDR3 reads TGCGCCTCAACGCGGGACAGAGACACAGATACGCAGTATTTT. Drawing the rest from reference TRBV5-1 and TRBJ2-3, the complete variable domain is KAGVTQTPRYLIKTRGQQVTLSCSPISGHRSVSWYQQTPGQGLQFLFEYFSETQRNKGNFPGRFSGRQFSNSRSEMNVSTLELGDSALYLCASTRDRDTDTQYFGPGTRLTVL.

This clonotype has only a few counts. The rearrangement uses TRBV29-1 and TRBJ1-2; TRBD1 matches 7 bases. Germline trimming cut 4 bases from V and 3 bases from J; bases unmatched to any gene: 2. Germline CDR1 and CDR2: SQVTM and ANQGSEA. This CDR3 has 12 amino acids. CDR3 sequence: CSVAGQDYGYTF. CDR3 in DNA: TGCAGCGTTGCAGGACAGGACTATGGCTACACCTTC.

This clonotype was observed at least ten times. V gene TRBV7-2 combines with J gene TRBJ2-1; D uncertain. Trimming took off 0 bases at V and 2 bases at J, with 2 bases between the two ends. The germline gives CDR1 SGHTA, CDR2 FQGNSA. There are 13 residues in the CDR3. The CDR3 here is CASSLATYNEQFF. The DNA of the CDR3 is TGTGCCAGCAGCTTAGCGACCTACAATGAGCAGTTCTTC.

The rearrangement joins TRBV5-1 to TRBJ2-3, with 9 nucleotides matching TRBD2. The CDR3 runs to 14 residues. V trimming: 4 bases; J trimming: 6 bases; junction bases outside the gene matches: 6. CDR1 is SGHRS, CDR2 YFSETQ, per germline. In DNA form, the CDR3 reads TGCGCCAGCAGCGTTAGCGGGGGCTCTGATACGCAGTATTTT. Amino acids: CASSVSGGSDTQYF. Variable domain in full (rest from reference TRBV5-1 and TRBJ2-3): KAGVTQTPRYLIKTRGQQVTLSCSPISGHRSVSWYQQTPGQGLQFLFEYFSETQRNKGNFPGRFSGRQFSNSRSEMNVSTLELGDSALYLCASSVSGGSDTQYFGPGTRLTVL.

The table lists this clonotype with a few counts. The genes are TRBV7-2 and TRBJ2-5, with D hard to call. V was cut by 1 base and J by 3 bases, with 6 bases left in between. Germline V gene sequence: CDR1 SGHTA, CDR2 FQGNSA. This CDR3 contains 13 residues. The CDR3: CASSLVRKETQYF. DNA for the CDR3: TGTGCCAGCAGCTTAGTAAGGAAAGAGACCCAGTACTTC.

The CDR3 loop reads CASSYLQGGRGYTF. The CDR3, as DNA: TGTGCCAGCAGTTACCTTCAGGGTGGACGGGGCTACACCTTC. The J gene is TRBJ1-2, the V gene TRBV6-6; D perhaps matches TRBD1 (5 bases). The length of the CDR3 is 14 residues. The germline V and J ends were trimmed by 2 bases and 8 bases, with 15 bases remaining between them. Germline CDR1 is MNHNY and CDR2 is SVGAGI (reference sequence).

V is TRBV7-9 and J is TRBJ2-1; no definite D call. CDR3 length: 14 residues. Germline CDR1 is SEHNR and CDR2 is FQNEAQ (reference sequence). V was shortened by 6 bases and J by 6 bases, with 15 bases between the two germline ends. DNA of the CDR3: TGTGCCAGCAGTTCTTGGGGTTCCGGCAATGAGCAGTTCTTC. Protein: CASSSWGSGNEQFF.

This rearrangement joins TRBV12-3 or TRBV12-4 to TRBJ1-2, with D possibly being TRBD1 (5 bases). The CDR3 contains 14 residues. Trimming cost V 2 bases and J 5 bases, with 12 bases left between them. The CDR3 protein is CASSLIPRVYGYTF. Written as DNA, the CDR3 is TGTGCCAGCAGTTTAATCCCCAGGGTATATGGCTACACCTTC.

V and J are TRBV6-5 and TRBJ1-5, with D unclear. CDR3 length equals 13 residues. CDR1 MNHEY and CDR2 SVGAGI come from the germline V gene. Deletions cut 7 bases from V and 5 bases from J, with 12 bases between. CDR3 DNA sequence: TGTGCCAGCACTCCTCGGGCCGATCAGCCCCAGCATTTT. Protein sequence: CASTPRADQPQHF.

This clonotype was seen repeatedly, ten times or more. The chain is built from TRBV20-1 and TRBJ2-3; TRBD2 matches 10 bases. With V trimmed by 5 bases and J by 4 bases, 6 bases remained unmatched. Germline CDR1 reads DFQATT; CDR2 reads SNEGSKA (reference sequence). CDR3 length equals 14 residues. CDR3 DNA sequence: TGCAGTGCTTCGAGCGGGGGGGCTCCAGATACGCAGTATTTT. Protein: CSASSGGAPDTQYF.

The CDR3 loop is CASSFTWTQYF. The CDR3 coding sequence is TGTGCCAGCAGCTTCACATGGACCCAGTACTTC. This chain connects TRBV7-2 to TRBJ2-5; D remains unclear. Trimming took off 3 bases at V and 7 bases at J, with 6 bases between the two ends. CDR1 is SGHTA and CDR2 is FQGNSA in the germline V gene. The CDR3 has 11 residues.

This clonotype has a count of ten or more. The chain uses TRBV28 and TRBJ2-5; D may correspond to TRBD1 or TRBD2 (5 bases each). The CDR3 covers 15 residues. Germline values: CDR1 MDHEN, CDR2 SYDVKM. Trimming removed 5 bases from V and 7 bases from J, with 20 bases in between. DNA for the CDR3: TGTGCCAGCAGTCCCGACCCCGAGCAGAGGGGGACCCAGTACTTC. Translation: CASSPDPEQRGTQYF.

The chain has TRBV7-9 and TRBJ2-2; 8 nucleotides line up with TRBD1. The J segment lost 6 bases and the V segment lost 5 bases, leaving 11 bases of the junction unmatched. CDR1 is SEHNR and CDR2 is FQNEAQ in the germline V gene (reference sequence). The CDR3 has 16 amino acids. As DNA, the CDR3 is TGTGCCAGCAGCCCCCGATGGACAGGGCGCGCCGGGGAGCTGTTTTTT. This translates into CASSPRWTGRAGELFF. Full variable domain (rest looked up from reference TRBV7-9 and TRBJ2-2): DTGVSQNPRHKITKRGQNVTFRCDPISEHNRLYWYRQTLGQGPEFLTYFQNEAQLEKSRLLSDRFSAERPKGSFSTLEIQRTEQGDSAMYLCASSPRWTGRAGELFFGEGSRLTVL.

This clonotype was seen at least ten times. The V call is TRBV7-8, the J call TRBJ2-5, with D perhaps matching TRBD1 or TRBD2 (5 bases each). Germline V gene sequence: CDR1 SGHVS, CDR2 FQNEAQ. The V end was cut by 2 bases, the J end by 2 bases, with 12 bases between. The CDR3 runs to 15 residues. The CDR3 loop is CASSLRDGAQETQYF. The CDR3 DNA reads TGTGCCAGCAGCTTAAGGGACGGAGCTCAAGAGACCCAGTACTTC.